The source of this TCR beta chain is a study of memory CD4+ T cells and cytomegalovirus serostatus. Study-wide background: Healthy Belgian adult donors included roughly ten CMV-positive and 24 CMV-negative people.

Single viable CD3+CD4+CD8-CD45RO+ cells were sorted as the memory CD4+ T cells. On this clone: What it binds is unknown. Germline and junction disagree at one end, which may indicate a read error.

Study-wide results and limits: About 40% of the roughly 160 known CMV-associated TCRbeta sequences appeared in CD4+ memory. Suggested: most of the CMV-linked TCR signature lies in CD4+ memory cells.

The data were produced by immunoSEQ multiplex PCR, yet TCRdb's version contains in-frame clones alone and is incomplete. The table lists about 73,000 clones, around four fifths of them singletons, with just over 2.5% in the top ten. CDR3 length: 18 amino acids. CDR1 is LGHNT and CDR2 is FRNRAP in the germline V gene. The receptor comes from an adult in good health and CMV-seropositive. Sequenced material: memory CD4+ T cells from blood. V is TRBV12-5 and J is TRBJ1-4; maybe TRBD1 (5 bases). CDR3 loop: CASGLVLSTGRTDEKLFF. The CDR3 bases are TGTGCTAGTGGTTTGGTACTTTCTACGGGGCGAACTGATGAAAAACTGTTTTTT.